This passage covers 10 T cell receptor beta chains from one sample sequenced in a study of Ad26.COV2.S vaccination and SARS-CoV-2 variants. This sample's treatment: 19 received Ad26.COV2.S at low or high dose, single or two shots; several received placebo; per-sample allocation not given. Sampling was performed 63 days after the first vaccine or placebo injection. Sequencing used immunoSEQ multiplex PCR; TCRdb keeps in-frame clones, though not all of them. The data show about 440,000 clones, with roughly 88% seen just once and around 4.5% held by the top ten. The material was peripheral blood, obtained in a trial of Ad26.COV2.S vaccine versus placebo. These receptor sequences come from a person aged 18-60 years who received the Ad26.COV2.S COVID-19 vaccine or a placebo.

This chain links TRBV18 with TRBJ2-6; 7 positions match TRBD1. The CDR3 consists of 18 residues. Germline values: CDR1 KGHSH, CDR2 LQKENI. The V segment lost 5 bases and the J segment 0 bases; nucleotides outside the gene matches: 10. In DNA form, the CDR3 reads TGTGCCAGCTCAGACCTGGGACAGCGATTCTCTGGGGCCAACGTCCTGACTTTC. It codes for CASSDLGQRFSGANVLTF.

CDR3 in amino acids: CASSQGFPAETQYF. The CDR3 nucleotides read TGTGCCAGCAGCCAAGGGTTCCCCGCGGAGACCCAGTACTTC. This chain uses TRBV3-1 (or the pseudogene TRBV3-2) with TRBJ2-5; D uncertain. Trimming shortened V by 1 base and J by 5 bases, and 11 bases separated the two germline ends. This CDR3 region has 14 residues. CDR1 is LGHDT and CDR2 is YNNKEL in the germline V gene (reference sequence).

The chain has TRBV4-2 and TRBJ2-7; D is undetermined. This CDR3 comprises 11 residues. Germline CDR1 and CDR2: LGHNA and YNFKEQ. V lost 1 base and J 5 bases, leaving 3 bases between the germline ends. The CDR3 protein is CASSQAHEQYF. In nucleotides, the CDR3 is TGTGCCAGCAGCCAAGCACACGAGCAGTACTTC.

In its sample, this clone was seen once. The chain has TRBV19 and TRBJ2-2, with a possible D match to TRBD2 (6 bases). Germline CDR1 and CDR2: LNHDA and SQIVND (reference sequence). The V gene lost 3 bases and the J gene lost 4 bases, with 9 bases spanning the gap. The CDR3 is 14 residues long. The CDR3 DNA reads as TGTGCCAGTAGTATCGGGACTTTCACCGGGGAGCTGTTTTTT. Protein sequence: CASSIGTFTGELFF.

The chain carries TRBV6-5 and TRBJ1-2; TRBD1 agrees at 7 bases. The germline V gene has CDR1 MNHEY and CDR2 SVGAGI. The CDR3 totals 13 residues. J was trimmed by 4 bases and V by 6 bases; bases with no gene match: 5. The CDR3 region has the DNA TGTGCCAGCAGGAGGGACAGTACCTATGGCTACACCTTC. Residues: CASRRDSTYGYTF.

V and J are TRBV18 and TRBJ2-1, with D hard to call. This CDR3 is 14 amino acids long. Trimming took off 4 bases at V and 5 bases at J, with 12 bases between the two ends. CDR1 and CDR2 from the germline V gene are KGHSH and LQKENI. The CDR3 sequence: CASSLGRPDNEQFF. As DNA, the CDR3 is TGTGCCAGCTCACTAGGACGGCCCGACAATGAGCAGTTCTTC.

The V and J genes are TRBV19 and TRBJ2-5, with TRBD1 identical over 8 bases. This CDR3 is built from 14 residues. Trimming took 5 bases from V and 0 from J; bases not matched to a gene: 2. The V gene's germline CDR1 is LNHDA and CDR2 SQIVND (reference sequence). The CDR3 here is CASSSQGDQETQYF. The CDR3 DNA sequence: TGTGCCAGTAGTTCACAGGGGGACCAAGAGACCCAGTACTTC.

This clone was counted once. The genes are TRBV5-4 and TRBJ2-5; TRBD1 matches 8 bases. CDR3 length equals 15 residues. Per germline, CDR1 SGHNT and CDR2 YYREEE (reference sequence). Unmatched junction bases numbered 9, after V lost 4 bases and J lost 4 bases. DNA of the CDR3: TGTGCCAGCAGCCAGAGGACAGGGCGTTTAGAGACCCAGTACTTC. Protein product: CASSQRTGRLETQYF.

The chain is built from TRBV27 and TRBJ2-7; D is unresolved. Germline CDR1 reads MNHEY; CDR2 reads SMNVEV (reference sequence). This CDR3 region has 14 residues. Trimming stripped 2 bases from V and 5 bases from J, with 13 bases between. CDR3 coding DNA: TGTGCCAGCAGTTTAAAGACCTACGGTCACGAGCAGTACTTC. As protein: CASSLKTYGHEQYF.

This clone was seen a single time. In DNA form, the CDR3 reads TGTGCCAGCAGCTCGGACAGGGGCTATGGCTACACCTTC. Its protein is CASSSDRGYGYTF. The rearrangement uses TRBV7-2 and TRBJ1-2, with TRBD1 matching over 9 bases. Trimming removed 4 bases from V and 4 bases from J; junction bases left unmatched: 1. Germline CDR1 SGHTA, CDR2 FQGNSA. This CDR3 region has 13 residues. Together with reference TRBV7-2 and TRBJ1-2, the CDR3 gives the full variable domain: GAGVSQSPSNKVTEKGKDVELRCDPISGHTALYWYRQSLGQGLEFLIYFQGNSAPDKSGLPSDRFSAERTGGSVSTLTIQRTQQEDSAVYLCASSSDRGYGYTFGSGTRLTVV.